Listed here are 15 T cell receptor beta chains from one sample, sequenced in a study of blood T cell repertoires in COVID-19. TCRdb's table, derived via immunoSEQ multiplex PCR, lists solely in-frame clones and lacks some. The sample lists tens of thousands of clones, around 83% occurring once. The sequencing input was peripheral blood. These receptors originate from a man in his sixties with COVID-19, enrolled during active disease.

The table lists this clone with a count of one. V usage is TRBV12-3 or TRBV12-4 and J usage is TRBJ1-1; D possibly corresponds to TRBD1 (5 bases). This CDR3 is built from 12 residues. Trimming took 8 bases from V and 10 from J, leaving 17 bases between them. This chain's CDR3 is CASSMGGDGAFF. DNA of the CDR3: TGTGCCAGCTCCATGGGAGGGGACGGAGCTTTCTTT.

This rearrangement joins TRBV28 to TRBJ1-2; 8 nucleotides align to TRBD1. V gave up 5 bases and J gave up 7 bases; unmatched junction bases: 6. Per the germline V gene, CDR1 is MDHEN and CDR2 is SYDVKM. The CDR3 sequence is 13 residues long. Here the CDR3 DNA reads TGTGCCAGCAGTAACGGACAGGGTGGTGGCTACACCTTC. Protein: CASSNGQGGGYTF.

This clone was seen once. This rearrangement joins TRBV15 to TRBJ2-5; unclear D gene. Looked up from germline, CDR1 is LNHNV and CDR2 is YYDKDF (reference sequence). V lost 4 bases to trimming and J lost 2 bases, with 11 bases between them. The CDR3 length is 14 residues. The CDR3 sequence is CATSIPLEQETQYF. In DNA form, the CDR3 reads TGTGCCACCAGCATTCCATTAGAACAAGAGACCCAGTACTTC.

V is TRBV21-1 and J is TRBJ2-1; the table's D call TRBD2 went unverified against the DNA. TRBV21-1 is reported as a pseudogene. The CDR3 sequence is 11 residues long. The CDR3 DNA sequence: TGTGCCAGCAGCTCTTATCCTACTCCGTTCTTC. Its translation: CASSSYPTPFF.

V gene TRBV7-9 combines with J gene TRBJ2-1, with 13 bases fitting TRBD2. V trimming: 3 bases; J trimming: 7 bases; junction bases outside the gene matches: 3. The germline CDR1 and CDR2 sequences are SEHNR and FQNEAQ (reference sequence). The length of the CDR3 is 15 residues. The CDR3 nucleotides are TGTGCCAGCAGCTTTGGACTAGCGGGAGAAAATGAGCAGTTCTTC. Protein: CASSFGLAGENEQFF.

J is TRBJ2-5 and V is TRBV5-1; D is possibly TRBD1 (6 bases). V lost 2 bases to trimming and J lost 5 bases, with 13 bases between them. CDR3 length: 14 residues. Germline CDR1 reads SGHRS; CDR2 reads YFSETQ. CDR3 in DNA: TGCGCCAGCAGCTTCGACAGGTCGGGCGAGACCCAGTACTTC. Its translation is CASSFDRSGETQYF. The full variable domain, rest sourced from reference TRBV5-1 and TRBJ2-5, is KAGVTQTPRYLIKTRGQQVTLSCSPISGHRSVSWYQQTPGQGLQFLFEYFSETQRNKGNFPGRFSGRQFSNSRSEMNVSTLELGDSALYLCASSFDRSGETQYFGPGTRLLVL.

This clone was detected many times. This chain connects TRBV7-7 to TRBJ2-7, with 10 bases fitting TRBD2. The J segment lost 3 bases and the V segment lost 1 base, leaving 3 bases of the junction unmatched. This CDR3 has 15 residues. Germline V gives CDR1 SSHAT, CDR2 FNYEAQ (reference sequence). In nucleotides, the CDR3 is TGTGCCAGCAGCTTAGGGCTAGCGGGAGACTACGAGCAGTACTTC. Translated, it gives CASSLGLAGDYEQYF.

This clone appeared once. This rearrangement joins TRBV30 to TRBJ1-2; 8 bases match TRBD1. This CDR3 is built from 13 residues. Trimming removed 2 bases from V and 5 bases from J; junction bases left unmatched: 4. CDR1 and CDR2 from the germline V gene are GTSNPN and SVGIG (reference sequence). This CDR3 is CAWSPRGPYGYTF. The CDR3, as DNA: TGTGCCTGGAGTCCCAGGGGGCCGTATGGCTACACCTTC.

A few counts support this clone. This chain joins TRBV7-3 and TRBJ2-3; TRBD2 matches at 8 bases. From germline, CDR1 is SGHTA and CDR2 FQGTGA. The V segment lost 2 bases and the J segment 4 bases; nucleotides outside the gene matches: 11. The CDR3 totals 17 residues. CDR3 amino acids: CASSLFLFGREADTQYF. Written as DNA, the CDR3 is TGTGCCAGCAGCTTATTTTTGTTTGGGCGGGAGGCAGATACGCAGTATTTT.

The chain employs TRBV29-1 and TRBJ1-5, with TRBD1 matching 7 bases. With 5 bases clipped from V and 0 bases from J, the junction kept 1 base outside the gene matches. Looked up from germline, CDR1 is SQVTM and CDR2 is ANQGSEA. The CDR3 has 13 amino acids. The DNA of the CDR3 is TGCAGCGTTCGACAGGGTAGCAATCAGCCCCAGCATTTT. It yields the protein CSVRQGSNQPQHF.

This clone was counted a single time. This chain uses TRBV19 with TRBJ1-5; tentative D call: TRBD1 (6 bases). CDR1 and CDR2 from the germline V gene are LNHDA and SQIVND (reference sequence). V was cut by 5 bases and J by 2 bases, with 13 bases left in between. The CDR3 consists of 15 residues. The CDR3 DNA sequence: TGTGCCAGTAGTCAACAGGGTGGGGGCAATCAGCCCCAGCATTTT. Translation: CASSQQGGGNQPQHF. Full variable domain (rest looked up from reference TRBV19 and TRBJ1-5): DGGITQSPKYLFRKEGQNVTLSCEQNLNHDAMYWYRQDPGQGLRLIYYSQIVNDFQKGDIAEGYSVSREKKESFPLTVTSAQKNPTAFYLCASSQQGGGNQPQHFGDGTRLSIL.

The rearrangement uses TRBV6-5 and TRBJ2-1; 9 nucleotides align to TRBD2. V lost 0 bases to trimming and J lost 7 bases; unmatched junction nucleotides: 7. CDR1 and CDR2 (germline): MNHEY, SVGAGI. The CDR3 consists of 16 residues. CDR3 in DNA: TGTGCCAGCAGTTACTCGGTGCGGGGGGGCCCAAATGAGCAGTTCTTC. It encodes CASSYSVRGGPNEQFF.

V and J are TRBV21-1 and TRBJ1-4. TRBV21-1 is shown as a pseudogene. This CDR3 has 16 amino acids. The CDR3 sequence is CASSKVWGPGGEKLFF. CDR3 coding DNA: TGTGCCAGCAGCAAAGTATGGGGGCCGGGGGGAGAAAAACTGTTTTTT.

J is TRBJ2-1 and V is TRBV6-5; 11 bases align to TRBD1. Germline CDR1 is MNHEY and CDR2 is SVGAGI. V dropped 6 bases and J dropped 7; count of bases not matched to a gene: 8. This CDR3 spans 15 amino acids. Here the CDR3 DNA reads TGTGCCAGCAGGAGGGCCGGACAGGGGGCGAATGAGCAGTTCTTC. Protein product: CASRRAGQGANEQFF.

The genes are TRBV5-1 and TRBJ1-1, with TRBD1 as a possible D gene (5 bases). Trimming removed 5 bases from V and 0 bases from J, with 11 bases in between. Germline CDR1 and CDR2: SGHRS and YFSETQ. This CDR3 has 14 residues. DNA of the CDR3: TGCGCCAGCAGTTTACAGGAATTGAACACTGAAGCTTTCTTT. It yields the protein CASSLQELNTEAFF.